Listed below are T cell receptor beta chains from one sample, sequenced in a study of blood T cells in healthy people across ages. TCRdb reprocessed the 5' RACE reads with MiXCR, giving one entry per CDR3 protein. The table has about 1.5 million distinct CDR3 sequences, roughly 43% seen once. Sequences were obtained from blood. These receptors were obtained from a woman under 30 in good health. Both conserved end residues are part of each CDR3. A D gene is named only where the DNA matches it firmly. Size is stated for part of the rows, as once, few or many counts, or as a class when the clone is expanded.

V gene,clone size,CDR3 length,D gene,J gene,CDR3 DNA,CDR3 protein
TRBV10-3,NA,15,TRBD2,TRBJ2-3,TGTGCCATCAGTACGACTAGCGGGGGAACAGATACGCAGTATTTT,CAISTTSGGTDTQYF
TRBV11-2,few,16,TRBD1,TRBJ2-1,TGTGCCAGCAGCTTAGCGGGACAGGGGGTTTACAATGAGCAGTTCTTC,CASSLAGQGVYNEQFF
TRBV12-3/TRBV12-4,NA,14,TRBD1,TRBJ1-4,TGTGCCAGCAGACCCGGACAGGGGGCAGGGAAACTGTTTTTT,CASRPGQGAGKLFF
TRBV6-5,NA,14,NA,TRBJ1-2,TGTGCCAGCAGTTACTCGAACAGGAACTATGGCTACACCTTC,CASSYSNRNYGYTF
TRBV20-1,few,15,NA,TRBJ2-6,TGCAGTGCTAGGGTACGGTCCTCTGGGGCCAACGTCCTGACTTTC,CSARVRSSGANVLTF
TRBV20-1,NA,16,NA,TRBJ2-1,TGCAGTGCTCCCCTTTACGGAGCAAGCTCCTACAATGAGCAGTTCTTC,CSAPLYGASSYNEQFF
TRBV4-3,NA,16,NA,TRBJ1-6,TGCGCCAGCAGCCAGACCAGACGCGCAAGTAATTCACCCCTCCACTTT,CASSQTRRASNSPLHF
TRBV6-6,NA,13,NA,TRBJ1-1,TGTGCCAGCACCTCGGACGGTCGGGGTGAAGCTTTCTTT,CASTSDGRGEAFF
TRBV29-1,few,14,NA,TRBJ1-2,TGCAGCGTTGTTCCGCGGGACAACCCCTATGGCTACACCTTC,CSVVPRDNPYGYTF
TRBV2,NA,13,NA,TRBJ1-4,TGTGCCAGCAGTGAAAACCGTGAAGGAAAACTGTTTTTT,CASSENREGKLFF
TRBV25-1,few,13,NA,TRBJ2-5,TGTGCCAGCAGTGACGGGGTGCCGGAGACCCAGTACTTC,CASSDGVPETQYF
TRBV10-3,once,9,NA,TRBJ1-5,TGTGCCATACAGAAGGAGCAGCATTTT,CAIQKEQHF
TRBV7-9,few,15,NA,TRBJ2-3,TGTGCCAGCAGTGTGGGCACCGCTAGCACAGATACGCAGTATTTT,CASSVGTASTDTQYF
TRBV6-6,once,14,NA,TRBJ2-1,TGTGCCAGCACCACCCACCCGCTTTACAATGAGCAGTTCTTC,CASTTHPLYNEQFF
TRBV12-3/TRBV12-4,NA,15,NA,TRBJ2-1,TGTGCCAGCAGTTTAAAGGGGGGAAAGTCCAATGAGCAGTTCTTC,CASSLKGGKSNEQFF
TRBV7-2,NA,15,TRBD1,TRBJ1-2,TGTGCCAGCAGCGGCGGTTCGACAGGGACCTATGGCTACACCTTC,CASSGGSTGTYGYTF
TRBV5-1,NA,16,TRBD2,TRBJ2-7,TGCGCCGGCAGCTTGGTAGCGGGGAATGATTTTAATGAGCAGTACTTC,CAGSLVAGNDFNEQYF
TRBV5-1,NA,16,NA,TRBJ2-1,TGCGCCAGCAGCTACGGACTGGCGAGCTCCTACAATGAGCAGTTCTTC,CASSYGLASSYNEQFF
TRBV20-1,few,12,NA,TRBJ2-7,TGCAGTGCTAGAGATACTAGGGCCGAGCAGTACTTC,CSARDTRAEQYF
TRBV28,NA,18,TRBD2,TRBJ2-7,TGTGCCAGCAGTCCACTTAGTAAGCGGGAGGTCTCCCACTACGAGCAGTACTTC,CASSPLSKREVSHYEQYF
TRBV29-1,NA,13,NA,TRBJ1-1,TGCAGCGCCCTGGGAGTATTGAACACTGAAGCTTTCTTT,CSALGVLNTEAFF
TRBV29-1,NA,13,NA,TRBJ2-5,TGCAGCGCTCCGGACCGGGGGGACAATGAGCAGTACTTC,CSAPDRGDNEQYF
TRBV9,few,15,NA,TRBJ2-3,TGTGCCAGCAGCGTAGGGCTAGCTTTCCCAGATACGCAGTATTTT,CASSVGLAFPDTQYF
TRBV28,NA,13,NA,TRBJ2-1,TGTGCCAGCAGTTTAGGAGGTCACCTTGAGCAGTTCTTC,CASSLGGHLEQFF
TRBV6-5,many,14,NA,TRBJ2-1,TGTGCCAGCAGTTACGACGACAGTTACGATGAGCAGTTCTTC,CASSYDDSYDEQFF
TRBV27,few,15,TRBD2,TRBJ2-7,TGTGCCAGCAGCTTTCATAGCGGGAACTCCTACGAGCAGTACTTC,CASSFHSGNSYEQYF
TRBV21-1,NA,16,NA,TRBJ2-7,TGTGCCAGCAGCAAAAAGACTAGCGGGAATGGTTACGAGCAGTACTTC,CASSKKTSGNGYEQYF
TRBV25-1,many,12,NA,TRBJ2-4,TGTGCCAGCAGGGGGGCCAAAAACATTCAGTACTTC,CASRGAKNIQYF
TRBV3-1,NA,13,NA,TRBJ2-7,TGTGCCAGCAGCCAACAGTTGGCCTACGAGCAGTACTTC,CASSQQLAYEQYF
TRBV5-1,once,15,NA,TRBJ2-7,TGCGCCAGCAGCTCCAACCTGGGGAGCTCCTACGAGCAGTACTTC,CASSSNLGSSYEQYF
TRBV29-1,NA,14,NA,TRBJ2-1,TGCAGCGTAGCCGCTCGACTAGGGTTTCCTGAGCAGTTCTTC,CSVAARLGFPEQFF
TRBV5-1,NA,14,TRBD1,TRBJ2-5,TGCGCCAGCAGCTTGGGCTCGGGACAGGTTGCCCAGTACTTC,CASSLGSGQVAQYF
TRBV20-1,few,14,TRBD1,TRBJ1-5,TGCAGTGCGACCGTGGGACGGCCAGGGGGACCCCAGCATTTT,CSATVGRPGGPQHF
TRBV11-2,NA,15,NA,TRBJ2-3,TGTGCCAGCAGCTTAGAAGTTGGGTACACAGATACGCAGTATTTT,CASSLEVGYTDTQYF
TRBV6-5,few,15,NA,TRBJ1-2,TGTGCCAGCAGATCCCATCAGGGTGATAACTATGGCTACACCTTC,CASRSHQGDNYGYTF
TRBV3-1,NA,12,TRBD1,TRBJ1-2,TGTGCCAGCAGCCGGGACAGGGTTACCAACACCTTC,CASSRDRVTNTF
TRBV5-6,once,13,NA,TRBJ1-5,TGTGCCAGCAGCTGGGGAGCGGCGGGGCCCCAGCATTTT,CASSWGAAGPQHF
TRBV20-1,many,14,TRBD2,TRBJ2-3,TGCAGTGCCCACGGACTAGCGGGGTCAGATACGCAGTATTTT,CSAHGLAGSDTQYF
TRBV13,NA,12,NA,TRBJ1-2,TGTGCCAGCAGCTTAATCGGCAATGGCTACACCTTC,CASSLIGNGYTF
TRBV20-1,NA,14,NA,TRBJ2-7,TGCAGTGCTAGAGATTATGCCTACACCTACGAGCAGTACTTC,CSARDYAYTYEQYF
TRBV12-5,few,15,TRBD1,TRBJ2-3,TGTGCTAGTGGTAGAGGACAGGTTGTCACAGATACGCAGTATTTT,CASGRGQVVTDTQYF
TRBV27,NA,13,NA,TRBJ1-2,TGTGCCAGCAGTTCTAAGACAGGATATGGCTACACCTTC,CASSSKTGYGYTF
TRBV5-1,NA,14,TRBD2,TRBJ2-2,TGCGCCAGCAGCTTTAGCGGGAGCACCGGGGAGCTGTTTTTT,CASSFSGSTGELFF
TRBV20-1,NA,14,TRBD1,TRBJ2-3,TGCAGTGCTAGTCAACGACAGGGGTCAGATACGCAGTATTTT,CSASQRQGSDTQYF
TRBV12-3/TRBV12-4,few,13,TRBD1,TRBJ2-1,TGTGCCAGCAGTCCACTTGACAGGGGGATTGGGTTCTTC,CASSPLDRGIGFF